This TCR beta chain was recorded in a study of blood T cell repertoires in COVID-19 (dated by TCRdb to the early 2020s). With respect to the entire study: The collaborator samples originated in the United States, Italy and Spain and spanned the acute and convalescent phases of COVID-19. The prospective study material was composed of cDNA or gDNA derived from T cells, B-cell-depleted T cells, or PBMCs. The dataset comprised deeply sampled blood TCRbeta repertoires from subjects exposed to, actively infected with, or recovered from COVID-19. A freely available public database, intended as a resource for researchers studying the immune response to SARS-CoV-2, is where the repertoires were released. Samples came from the ongoing ImmuneRACE study (first 160 participants) plus 1,254 subjects from 6 global collaborators. Sample metadata almost always included a de-identified subject ID, COVID-19 status, age in years and sex. Where available, HLA class I and class II types were taken from metadata supplied by the sample provider and were not determined by assay-based typing.

At one collaborating source in Seattle, patients were enrolled during active infection and were followed longitudinally through the course of disease. Each collaborating institution followed its own protocols to collect whole blood in K2EDTA tubes. For TCRbeta analysis, collaborators shipped samples in one of three forms: frozen whole blood, isolated PBMCs, or DNA extracted from either of those sample types. The immunoSEQ Assay, a bias-controlled multiplex PCR, was used to amplify TCRbeta CDR3 regions from genomic DNA. From the authors' description of their analysis: The number of nucleated cells in each sample was estimated by amplification of reference gene primers within the assay. Sequence reads were collapsed and filtered to measure the absolute abundance of every unique TCRbeta CDR3 rearrangement. For each sample, productive Simpson clonality was calculated by taking the square root of Simpson's diversity index across productive rearrangements. Drawn from immuneACCESS, this table holds only the in-frame rearrangements with V and J called that TCRdb kept. Clones are partly lost; checked studies trace under half to an unresolved V gene and leave the rest unexplained. That table is the source of V, J and clone size, and D and trimming were worked out from the DNA. For this sample there are approximately 230,000 clones; around 88% appear just once. In total, the top ten clones hold around 6.3% of the sample.

The paper as a whole reports these results and caveats: How much clinical and demographic metadata was included differed by source and by participant, and the metadata was provided uncurated.

Details on this clone: Its binding antigen is unknown. Base quality data are lacking; no much larger clone is found one base away.

From V the trimming removes 6 bases and from J it removes 8 bases, while the gene matches leave 8 bases of the junction unaccounted for. The CDR3 spans 14 residues, from the cysteine through the phenylalanine. Here the CDR3 DNA is all that survives: 42 bases in frame from base 1. The germline V gene (reference sequence) sets CDR1 to LGHDT and CDR2 to YNNKEL. This receptor was taken from a woman in her twenties or thirties with COVID-19, enrolled during active disease. The sequence joins TRBV3-1 (or the pseudogene TRBV3-2) to TRBJ1-3; 9 nucleotides in the junction match TRBD1. Specimen: peripheral blood. The DNA sequence is TGTGCCAGCAGAACAGGGGGCGTTGAGGACACCATATATTTT. The encoded protein is CASRTGGVEDTIYF.